The 15 T cell receptor beta chains presented below share a single source sample, sequenced in a study of resident and recirculating memory T cells in vitiligo. TCRdb's copy holds only in-frame clones and misses some; the assay was immunoSEQ multiplex PCR. The data show roughly 80,000 clones, with about 90% seen just once and 4% to 5.5% held by the top ten. Sequencing was done on a sample of blood. The receptors stem from a male donor with vitiligo.

This chain uses TRBV5-4 with TRBJ1-2, with 8 bases that match TRBD1. The CDR3 length is 15 residues. Germline CDR1 reads SGHNT; CDR2 reads YYREEE (reference sequence). The junction had 13 bases not matched to a gene; V was cut back by 4 bases and J by 8 bases. The CDR3: CASSQRDRTLGGYTF. In nucleotides, the CDR3 is TGTGCCAGCAGCCAACGGGACAGGACTTTAGGGGGCTACACCTTC.

V is TRBV4-3 and J is TRBJ1-2, with a possible D match to TRBD1 (5 bases). Per germline, CDR1 LGHNA and CDR2 YSLEER. The CDR3 is made up of 14 amino acids. Trimming shortened V by 0 bases and J by 7 bases, and 12 bases separated the two germline ends. In DNA, the CDR3 is TGCGCCAGCAGCCAAGATACGGGGGGTGGTGGCTACACCTTC. Amino acids: CASSQDTGGGGYTF.

The chain links TRBV5-4 to TRBJ2-3, with 8 bases matching TRBD2. The germline gives CDR1 SGHNT, CDR2 YYREEE (reference sequence). Losses at the gene ends were 5 bases for V and 4 bases for J; bases not matched to a gene: 12. This CDR3 region has 16 residues. DNA of the CDR3: TGTGCCAGCAGTACAACCGGGACTAGTCGCGCAGATACGCAGTATTTT. It translates to CASSTTGTSRADTQYF.

This clone has only one observation. The chain is built from TRBV11-2 and TRBJ1-6, with D hard to call. With 3 bases removed from V and 0 bases from J, the gap between germline ends came to 6 bases. Germline V gene sequence: CDR1 SGHAT, CDR2 FQNNGV. The CDR3 is 15 amino acids. The CDR3 sequence: CASSFASSYNSPLHF. CDR3 DNA: TGTGCCAGCAGCTTTGCGAGCTCCTATAATTCACCCCTCCACTTT.

This chain connects TRBV28 to TRBJ2-1; 8 positions match TRBD2. The trim removed 3 bases at V and 4 bases at J, leaving 5 bases unmatched. The CDR3 is made up of 15 amino acids. Germline lookup yields CDR1 MDHEN and CDR2 SYDVKM. This chain's CDR3 is CASSLGGRSYNEQFF. CDR3 DNA: TGTGCCAGCAGTTTGGGCGGGAGGTCGTACAATGAGCAGTTCTTC.

The rearrangement uses TRBV4-1 and TRBJ2-1; 10 positions agree with TRBD2. V gave up 6 bases and J gave up 5 bases; unmatched junction bases: 7. Germline assignment: CDR1 MGHRA and CDR2 YSYEKL. The CDR3 covers 15 residues. The CDR3 nucleotides read TGCGCCAGCAGTTCCGGGACTAGCGTCAACAATGAGCAGTTCTTC. Protein sequence: CASSSGTSVNNEQFF.

J is TRBJ2-1 and V is TRBV27, with 9 nucleotides matching TRBD1. Trimming took 2 bases from V and 10 from J; bases not matched to a gene: 6. This CDR3 has 14 amino acids. Germline V gene data show CDR1 as MNHEY and CDR2 as SMNVEV (reference sequence). CDR3 in DNA: TGTGCCAGCAGTTTAGGGGACAGGGTCCACGAGCAGTTCTTC. Residues: CASSLGDRVHEQFF.

The chain links TRBV28 to TRBJ1-2; 7 nucleotides agree with TRBD1. The germline CDR1 and CDR2 sequences are MDHEN and SYDVKM. V dropped 5 bases and J dropped 2; count of bases not matched to a gene: 8. This CDR3 has 15 amino acids. CDR3 in DNA: TGTGCCAGCAGTCCCTCAGGGACAGCCAACTATGGCTACACCTTC. Its protein product is CASSPSGTANYGYTF.

The chain joins TRBV7-9 to TRBJ1-4; maybe TRBD1 (5 bases). This CDR3 is 16 amino acids long. The germline CDR1 and CDR2 sequences are SEHNR and FQNEAQ (reference sequence). The V end was cut by 5 bases, the J end by 1 base, with 14 bases between. The CDR3 protein is CASSPVGGRTNEKLFF. The CDR3 coding sequence is TGTGCCAGCAGCCCGGTGGGGGGTAGAACTAATGAAAAACTGTTTTTT.

CDR3 loop: CASSADRGSYEQYF. CDR3 in DNA: TGTGCCAGCAGCGCCGACAGGGGCTCCTACGAGCAGTACTTC. This chain connects TRBV7-6 to TRBJ2-7, with 8 positions matching TRBD1. The V segment lost 5 bases and the J segment 0 bases; nucleotides outside the gene matches: 3. The germline gives CDR1 SGHVS, CDR2 FNYEAQ. There are 14 residues in the CDR3. Drawing the rest from reference TRBV7-6 and TRBJ2-7, the complete variable domain is GAGVSQSPRYKVTKRGQDVALRCDPISGHVSLYWYRQALGQGPEFLTYFNYEAQQDKSGLPNDRFSAERPEGSISTLTIQRTEQRDSAMYRCASSADRGSYEQYFGPGTRLTVT.

The chain's CDR3 is CASTRQGAISEAFF. CDR3 bases: TGTGCCAGCACCAGACAGGGGGCAATATCTGAAGCTTTCTTT. The chain joins TRBV28 to TRBJ1-1; TRBD1 matches 10 bases. The junction had 8 bases not matched to a gene; V was cut back by 7 bases and J by 6 bases. CDR1 MDHEN and CDR2 SYDVKM come from the germline V gene. The CDR3 runs to 14 residues. Together with reference TRBV28 and TRBJ1-1, the CDR3 gives the full variable domain: DVKVTQSSRYLVKRTGEKVFLECVQDMDHENMFWYRQDPGLGLRLIYFSYDVKMKEKGDIPEGYSVSREKKERFSLILESASTNQTSMYLCASTRQGAISEAFFGQGTRLTVV.

The rearrangement uses TRBV18 and TRBJ1-1; D is perhaps TRBD1 (5 bases). Trimming stripped 3 bases from V and 3 bases from J, with 11 bases between. This CDR3 is 14 amino acids long. Germline V gives CDR1 KGHSH, CDR2 LQKENI. The CDR3 bases are TGTGCCAGCTCACCTAGCGGGGGGGACACTGAAGCTTTCTTT. Amino acids: CASSPSGGDTEAFF.

The rearrangement uses TRBV6-4 and TRBJ2-1; 9 nucleotides line up with TRBD2. The CDR3 is made up of 15 amino acids. Germline assignment: CDR1 MRHNA and CDR2 SNTAGT. The V segment lost 4 bases and the J segment 8 bases; nucleotides outside the gene matches: 9. CDR3 bases: TGTGCCAGCAGTGCCGCGGGAGGGCCCTCCGATGAGCAGTTCTTC. It yields the protein CASSAAGGPSDEQFF.

This clone was picked up a small number of times. The V and J genes are TRBV19 and TRBJ2-7; D gene ambiguous. Trimming cost V 6 bases and J 0 bases, with 12 bases left between them. The CDR3 contains 14 residues. Germline V gene lookup returns CDR1 LNHDA and CDR2 SQIVND (reference sequence). Here the CDR3 DNA reads TGTGCCAGTAGCACGAACGGGTTCTCCTACGAGCAGTACTTC. This encodes CASSTNGFSYEQYF. Combining the CDR3 with reference TRBV19 and TRBJ2-7 gives the whole variable domain DGGITQSPKYLFRKEGQNVTLSCEQNLNHDAMYWYRQDPGQGLRLIYYSQIVNDFQKGDIAEGYSVSREKKESFPLTVTSAQKNPTAFYLCASSTNGFSYEQYFGPGTRLTVT.

The chain combines TRBV5-1 with TRBJ1-6; unclear D gene. Germline V gene lookup returns CDR1 SGHRS and CDR2 YFSETQ. V shed 4 bases and J shed 4 bases, with 6 bases lying between them. This CDR3 is 13 amino acids long. CDR3 region: CASSREYNSPLHF. The CDR3 coding sequence is TGCGCCAGCAGCCGGGAATATAATTCACCCCTCCACTTT. The entire variable domain, with the rest obtained from reference TRBV5-1 and TRBJ1-6, is as follows: KAGVTQTPRYLIKTRGQQVTLSCSPISGHRSVSWYQQTPGQGLQFLFEYFSETQRNKGNFPGRFSGRQFSNSRSEMNVSTLELGDSALYLCASSREYNSPLHFGNGTRLTVT.